The 26 T cell receptor beta chains below come from one sample, sequenced in a study of T cells in Graves' hyperthyroidism and ophthalmopathy. Amplification targeted TCR beta CDR3 regions from RNA transcripts. An initial round of RT-PCR targeting the TCR CDR3 relied on the HTBI primer set. TCRdb reprocessed the multiplex PCR reads with MiXCR, giving one entry per CDR3 protein. The sample includes 40,000 to 60,000 distinct CDR3 sequences, roughly half of them seen just once. Sequencing was done on a sample of peripheral blood or thyroid tissue (not recorded which). These receptors all come from a man between 18 and 29 years old with Graves' hyperthyroidism.

This chain uses TRBV15 with TRBJ1-6; D gene ambiguous. Between the trimmed V and J ends, which lost 6 bases and 10 bases, there was a span of 16 bases. The CDR3 runs to 14 residues. CDR1 and CDR2 from the germline V gene are LNHNV and YYDKDF (reference sequence). The CDR3 bases are TGTGCCACCAGGTCGAACGCCAGTCTCTCACCCCTCCACTTT. Residues: CATRSNASLSPLHF. The whole variable domain, remainder taken from reference TRBV15 and TRBJ1-6, is DAMVIQNPRYQVTQFGKPVTLSCSQTLNHNVMYWYQQKSSQAPKLLFHYYDKDFNNEADTPDNFQSRRPNTSFCFLDIRSPGLGDTAMYLCATRSNASLSPLHFGNGTRLTVT.

The rearrangement uses TRBV6-5 and TRBJ2-5; 7 positions match TRBD1. Trimming cost V 5 bases and J 5 bases; bases outside gene matches: 11. Germline values: CDR1 MNHEY, CDR2 SVGAGI. CDR3 length equals 15 residues. The CDR3 sequence: CASSELLGTAETQYF. CDR3 in DNA: TGTGCCAGCAGTGAACTCCTAGGGACAGCGGAGACCCAGTACTTC.

Of note for this clonotype: Relative to the germline gene, one junction end is altered; a read error may explain this. The chain combines TRBV4-2 with TRBJ1-5; no reliable D call. Germline V gives CDR1 LGHNA, CDR2 YNFKEQ. This CDR3 has 15 residues. The CDR3 spells CATSSPGASNQPQHF. The CDR3 bases are TGTGCCACCAGCAGCCCGGGAGCTAGCAATCAGCCCCAGCATTTT.

In its sample, this clonotype was seen a few times. The chain joins TRBV15 to TRBJ1-3; D not resolved. CDR1 is LNHNV, CDR2 YYDKDF, per germline (reference sequence). V lost 4 bases and J lost 0, with 10 bases in between. This CDR3 contains 15 residues. The DNA of the CDR3 is TGTGCCACCAGCACGCGGCCCCTCTCTGGAAACACCATATATTTT. Its translation is CATSTRPLSGNTIYF.

The chain combines TRBV24-1 with TRBJ1-4; 8 bases are shared with TRBD1. The length of the CDR3 is 15 residues. CDR1 KGHDR and CDR2 SFDVKD come from the germline V gene. With 4 bases clipped from V and 7 bases from J, the junction kept 7 bases outside the gene matches. The CDR3 bases are TGTGCCACCAGTGAAAGGACAGGGATTAGTGAAAAACTGTTTTTT. It yields the protein CATSERTGISEKLFF.

This chain links TRBV4-2 with TRBJ1-1, with D unresolved. The CDR3 has 13 residues. Germline V gives CDR1 LGHNA, CDR2 YNFKEQ. Trimming left V 8 bases short and J 4 bases short, with 14 bases between. CDR3 nucleotides: TGTGCCAGCGCCGTGGGGTTAGCCACTGAAGCTTTCTTT. Encoded protein: CASAVGLATEAFF.

Many counts were recorded for this clonotype. The chain recombines TRBV7-2 with TRBJ2-5, with 8 bases fitting TRBD2. The V segment lost 5 bases and the J segment 6 bases; nucleotides outside the gene matches: 5. There are 13 residues in the CDR3. In germline, CDR1 is SGHTA, CDR2 FQGNSA. CDR3 protein: CASSRLALQTQYF. CDR3 nucleotides: TGTGCCAGCAGCCGACTAGCGTTGCAGACCCAGTACTTC.

This clonotype was counted at least ten times. The V and J genes are TRBV6-6 and TRBJ2-3, with D tentatively TRBD1 or TRBD2 (6 bases each). CDR3 length: 18 amino acids. V was shortened by 2 bases and J by 1 base, with 19 bases between the two germline ends. Germline assignment: CDR1 MNHNY and CDR2 SVGAGI (reference sequence). Here the CDR3 DNA reads TGTGCCAGCAGTTACCCCGCTGTTAGGGGGGTGGGCACAGATACGCAGTATTTT. This codes for CASSYPAVRGVGTDTQYF.

For this clonotype: Relative to the germline gene, one junction end is altered; a read error may explain this. The chain links TRBV7-2 to TRBJ1-5; D is possibly TRBD1 (6 bases). CDR1 and CDR2 from the germline V gene are SGHTA and FQGNSA. The CDR3 runs to 16 residues. CDR3 bases: TGTGCCAGCAGCCCACGTACAGGGTTTAGCAATCAGCCCCAGCACTTT. This gives the protein CASSPRTGFSNQPQHF.

About this clonotype itself: A read error may explain this, as a much larger clone is one base away. V is TRBV12-3 or TRBV12-4 and J is TRBJ1-3; D unclear. This CDR3 region has 15 residues. The CDR3 coding sequence is TGTGCCAGCAGTAGAGGACCCGGGCTTGGAAGCACCATATATTTT. Its protein is CASSRGPGLGSTIYF.

The CDR3: CASRRTGTTEAFF. CDR3 nucleotides: TGTGCCAGCAGGAGGACAGGGACCACTGAAGCTTTCTTT. The chain is built from TRBV12-3 or TRBV12-4 and TRBJ1-1; TRBD1 matches at 8 bases. V gave up 6 bases and J gave up 4 bases; unmatched junction bases: 4. CDR3 length: 13 amino acids.

The chain has TRBV2 and TRBJ2-2, with D perhaps TRBD1 (6 bases). Germline CDR1 reads SNHLY; CDR2 reads FYNNEI. V lost 6 bases, J lost 2 bases, and 10 bases lay in between. The CDR3 has 14 amino acids. The CDR3 sequence: CASSGTINTGELFF. In DNA form, the CDR3 reads TGTGCCAGCAGCGGGACAATCAACACCGGGGAGCTGTTTTTT.

The chain is built from TRBV29-1 and TRBJ1-1, with 7 bases that match TRBD1. The CDR3 is 12 amino acids. J lost 4 bases, V lost 7 bases, and 6 bases had no gene match. Germline assignment: CDR1 SQVTM and CDR2 ANQGSEA. Here the CDR3 reads CSARQGGTEAFF. CDR3 nucleotide sequence: TGCAGCGCACGACAGGGCGGCACTGAAGCTTTCTTT.

This clonotype was observed many times. The chain recombines TRBV20-1 with TRBJ2-3, with D hard to call. The CDR3 has 16 amino acids. Trimming pared 5 bases from V and 2 bases from J, leaving 20 bases between. Germline V CDR1 and CDR2: DFQATT, SNEGSKA (reference sequence). Here the CDR3 reads CSAVQESGSITDTQYF. In DNA, the CDR3 is TGCAGTGCTGTCCAGGAGTCCGGATCCATCACAGATACGCAGTATTTT.

In regard to this clonotype: At one end, the junction sequence differs from germline, possibly due to a read error. V usage is TRBV4-3 and J usage is TRBJ1-4; D uncertain. CDR3 length: 16 residues. Germline CDR1 is LGHNA and CDR2 is YSLEER. The DNA of the CDR3 is TGCGCCAGCAGCCCGGAACGGACGAGGTCTAATGAAAAACCGTTTTTT. Translating it yields CASSPERTRSNEKPFF.

In its sample, this clonotype was seen once. This chain joins TRBV6-1 and TRBJ1-6; 9 bases match TRBD1. The length of the CDR3 is 15 residues. V trimming: 5 bases; J trimming: 10 bases; junction bases outside the gene matches: 9. Per germline, CDR1 MNHNS and CDR2 SASEGT. For the CDR3, the DNA is TGTGCCAGCAGTTACTGGGGGACAGGGACCTCACCCCTCCACTTT. Amino acid sequence: CASSYWGTGTSPLHF.

This clonotype was counted a single time. The chain has TRBV30 and TRBJ1-1; no firm D call. This CDR3 contains 13 residues. Germline loops: CDR1 GTSNPN, CDR2 SVGIG (reference sequence). Between the trimmed V and J ends, which lost 1 base and 4 bases, there was a span of 10 bases. As DNA, the CDR3 is TGTGCCTGGAGTGCGGGGATGAGCACTGAAGCTTTCTTT. It translates to CAWSAGMSTEAFF.

The chain uses TRBV7-8 and TRBJ2-7; D uncertain. This CDR3 contains 11 residues. Germline assignment: CDR1 SGHVS and CDR2 FQNEAQ. V was trimmed by 5 bases and J by 5 bases, leaving 7 bases between them. This CDR3 is CASSPSDEQYF. The CDR3 bases are TGTGCCAGCAGCCCCTCGGACGAGCAGTACTTC.

The table lists this clonotype with a count of one. An end of the junction differs from the germline gene, which may be a read error. J is TRBJ1-1 and V is TRBV12-3 or TRBV12-4; D uncertain. The CDR3 length is 14 residues. DNA of the CDR3: TGTGCCAGCGGTTTCTCCGGGTTGAACACTGGAGCTTTCTTT. Translating it yields CASGFSGLNTGAFF.

DNA of the CDR3: TGTGCCAGCAGGGGGACAGGGAACCAGCCCCAGCATTTT. This encodes CASRGTGNQPQHF. V usage is TRBV7-3 and J usage is TRBJ1-5; TRBD1 matches 9 bases. Per germline, CDR1 SGHTA and CDR2 FQGTGA. The CDR3 spans 13 residues. The trim removed 6 bases at V and 7 bases at J, leaving 4 bases unmatched.

This clonotype was counted ten times or more. The chain carries TRBV7-9 and TRBJ2-5; 12 bases match TRBD2. CDR1 and CDR2 from the germline V gene are SEHNR and FQNEAQ (reference sequence). V gave up 5 bases and J gave up 2 bases; unmatched junction bases: 6. The CDR3 totals 16 residues. CDR3 DNA: TGTGCCAGCAGCCCTCTACTAGCGGGGGGTCAAGAGACCCAGTACTTC. Amino acids: CASSPLLAGGQETQYF.

This clonotype was counted ten times or more. The chain recombines TRBV6-5 with TRBJ1-6; no clear D gene. Germline CDR1 MNHEY, CDR2 SVGAGI. The CDR3 contains 17 residues. With 5 bases removed from V and 10 bases from J, the gap between germline ends came to 24 bases. The CDR3: CASSPSSYEGGGSPLHF. The CDR3 region has the DNA TGTGCCAGCAGTCCGTCGTCTTATGAGGGAGGAGGATCACCCCTCCACTTT.

Sample share makes this clonotype medium-sized. The V call is TRBV7-2, the J call TRBJ1-6, with D possibly being TRBD1 (6 bases). V gave up 5 bases and J gave up 10 bases, with 24 bases separating them. CDR1 and CDR2 (germline): SGHTA, FQGNSA. The CDR3 is 17 residues long. Here the CDR3 reads CASSGGRGTTSPSPLHF. Here the CDR3 DNA reads TGTGCCAGCAGCGGGGGAAGGGGGACAACGTCTCCCTCACCCCTCCACTTT.

Comment on this clonotype: At one boundary the junction diverges from the germline segment, which might be a read error. The V and J genes are TRBV7-2 and TRBJ2-5; the D gene could be TRBD1 or TRBD2 (5 bases each). The germline V gene encodes CDR1 SGHTA and CDR2 FQGNSA. This CDR3 has 15 residues. The CDR3 DNA follows: TGTGCCAGCAGCGCATTTGTAGGGGACCGAGAGACCCAGTACTTT. Its protein is CASSAFVGDRETQYF.

The gene calls are TRBV7-2 and TRBJ2-2; tentative D call: TRBD2 (6 bases). The CDR3 covers 17 residues. CDR1 is SGHTA, CDR2 FQGNSA, per germline. Between the trimmed V and J ends, which lost 5 bases and 2 bases, there was a span of 18 bases. This CDR3 reads CASSRLAGPINTGELFF. In DNA form, the CDR3 reads TGTGCCAGCAGCCGCTTGGCGGGACCCATCAACACCGGGGAGCTGTTTTTT.

The V call is TRBV18, the J call TRBJ1-5, with D possibly matching TRBD1 (6 bases). The CDR3 has 16 amino acids. CDR1 and CDR2 (germline): KGHSH, LQKENI. The ends were cut back, 4 bases at V and 2 bases at J, with 15 bases in the middle. The CDR3 DNA is TGTGCCAGCTCACGCAGGGGACCGATGGGCAATCAGCCCCAGCATTTT. It is translated as CASSRRGPMGNQPQHF. The full variable domain, completed using reference TRBV18 and TRBJ1-5, is NAGVMQNPRHLVRRRGQEARLRCSPMKGHSHVYWYRQLPEEGLKFMVYLQKENIIDESGMPKERFSAEFPKEGPSILRIQQVVRGDSAAYFCASSRRGPMGNQPQHFGDGTRLSIL.